This TCR beta chain was captured by sequencing in a study of cytomegalovirus exposure and HLA in healthy donors. General observations from the study: Several of the most significant clusters appeared, in a later analysis, to be linked to common viral pathogens.

The PCR employed 60 Vbeta primers together with 13 Jbeta primers. The assay was immunoSEQ multiplex PCR, and TCRdb's table has in-frame clones only and misses some. This sample carries more than 95,000 clones, roughly three quarters of them seen once, and the ten largest clones take approximately 1.9%. Details on this clone: Its specificity is not known.

CDR3 length: 13 residues. The V and J ends lost 2 bases and 5 bases, in that order; junction bases with no gene match: 2. The germline gives CDR1 KGHSH, CDR2 LQKENI. The rearrangement joins TRBV18 to TRBJ2-5; 7 bases map to TRBD1. The receptor was derived from a woman between 40 and 50 years old in good health and CMV-seronegative. Material: PBMCs. In nucleotides, the CDR3 is TGTGCCAGCTCACCAGGACAGGCGGAGACCCAGTACTTC. Protein product: CASSPGQAETQYF.